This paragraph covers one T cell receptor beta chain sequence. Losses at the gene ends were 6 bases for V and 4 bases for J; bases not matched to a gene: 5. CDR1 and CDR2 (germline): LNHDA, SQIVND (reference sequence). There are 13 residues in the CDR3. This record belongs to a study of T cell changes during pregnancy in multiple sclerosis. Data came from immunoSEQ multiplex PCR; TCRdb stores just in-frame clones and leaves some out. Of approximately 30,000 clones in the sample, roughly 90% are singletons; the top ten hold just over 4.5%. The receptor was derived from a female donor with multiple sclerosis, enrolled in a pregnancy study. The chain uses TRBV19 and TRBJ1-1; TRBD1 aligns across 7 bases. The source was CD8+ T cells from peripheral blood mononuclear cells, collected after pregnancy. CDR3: CASSLSGGTEAFF. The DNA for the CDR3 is TGTGCCAGTAGCTTGTCAGGGGGCACTGAAGCTTTCTTT.